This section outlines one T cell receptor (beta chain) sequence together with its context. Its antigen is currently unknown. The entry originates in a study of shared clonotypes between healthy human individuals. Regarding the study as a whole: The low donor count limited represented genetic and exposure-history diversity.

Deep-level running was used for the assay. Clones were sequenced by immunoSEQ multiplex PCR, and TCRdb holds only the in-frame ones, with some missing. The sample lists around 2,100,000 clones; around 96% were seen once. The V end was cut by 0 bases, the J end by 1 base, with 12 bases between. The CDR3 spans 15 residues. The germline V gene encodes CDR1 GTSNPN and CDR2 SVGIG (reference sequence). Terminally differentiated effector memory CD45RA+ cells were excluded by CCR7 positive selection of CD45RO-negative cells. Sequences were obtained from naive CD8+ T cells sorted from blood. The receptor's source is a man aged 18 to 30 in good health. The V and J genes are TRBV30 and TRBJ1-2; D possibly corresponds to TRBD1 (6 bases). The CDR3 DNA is TGTGCCTGGAGTGTAGGGGGTTATCTTAACTATGGCTACACCTTC. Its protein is CAWSVGGYLNYGYTF.